A single sample is the source of the 19 T cell receptor beta chains below, sequenced in a study of T cell repertoires and HLA-DP antigens. Antigen specificity for these receptors is unknown. Libraries were prepared by immunoSEQ multiplex PCR; TCRdb keeps only in-frame clonotypes and omits some of them. The data contain 90,000 to 130,000 clones, almost 95% of them singletons. Sequenced input: CD4+ T cells from PBMCs. These receptors all stem from a woman aged 18-29 years in good health and CMV-seronegative.

This clone was found once. The chain couples TRBV6-6 to TRBJ1-2; the match to TRBD1 covers 7 bases. Germline values: CDR1 MNHNY, CDR2 SVGAGI (reference sequence). Germline trimming cut 6 bases from V and 2 bases from J; bases unmatched to any gene: 6. The CDR3 has 14 amino acids. CDR3 amino acids: CASSPEQGNYGYTF. The CDR3 DNA follows: TGTGCCAGCAGCCCGGAACAGGGGAACTATGGCTACACCTTC.

J is TRBJ2-2 and V is TRBV2; no clear D. This CDR3 region has 13 residues. The germline V gene has CDR1 SNHLY and CDR2 FYNNEI. V lost 4 bases and J lost 6, with 9 bases in between. CDR3 loop: CASSVLSPGELFF. As DNA, the CDR3 is TGTGCCAGCAGTGTCCTCAGTCCCGGGGAGCTGTTTTTT.

The chain recombines TRBV5-1 with TRBJ2-3; 10 bases are a match to TRBD2. Trimming at V came to 0 bases and at J to 3 bases, leaving 4 bases not matched to a gene. The CDR3 is 16 residues long. Germline assignment: CDR1 SGHRS and CDR2 YFSETQ. Here the CDR3 reads CASSLASGGVTDTQYF. The DNA for the CDR3 is TGCGCCAGCAGCTTGGCTAGCGGGGGTGTGACAGATACGCAGTATTTT.

This clone was observed a single time. J is TRBJ2-1 and V is TRBV9; TRBD1 matches at 7 bases. J gave up 8 bases and V 0 bases, and 2 bases lay outside the gene matches. The CDR3 is 13 residues long. The germline V gene encodes CDR1 SGDLS and CDR2 YYNGEE. CDR3 in DNA: TGTGCCAGCAGCGTAGGACAGGGAGATGAGCAGTTCTTC. Its protein is CASSVGQGDEQFF.

This chain links TRBV19 with TRBJ1-5, with D possibly TRBD1 on 6 matching bases. V was cut by 4 bases and J by 6 bases, with 13 bases left in between. Germline V gives CDR1 LNHDA, CDR2 SQIVND (reference sequence). There are 14 residues in the CDR3. CDR3 residues: CASSTKQGGQPQHF. The CDR3 DNA reads as TGTGCCAGTAGTACAAAACAGGGTGGTCAGCCCCAGCATTTT.

The V call is TRBV5-4, the J call TRBJ1-1; 7 bases line up with TRBD1. CDR3 length: 14 amino acids. Looked up from germline, CDR1 is SGHNT and CDR2 is YYREEE (reference sequence). The V segment lost 0 bases and the J segment 4 bases; nucleotides outside the gene matches: 3. As DNA, the CDR3 is TGTGCCAGCAGCTTGGGACAGGGAGGCACTGAAGCTTTCTTT. This gives the protein CASSLGQGGTEAFF.

V usage is TRBV5-1 and J usage is TRBJ2-3, with TRBD1 identical over 12 bases. The CDR3 runs 20 residues. Germline trimming cut 5 bases from V and 2 bases from J; bases unmatched to any gene: 18. Germline-derived CDR1 and CDR2 are SGHRS and YFSETQ. CDR3 DNA: TGCGCCAGCAGATCGACCCCGGGACAGGGGGCGTACCATCCCACAGATACGCAGTATTTT. Translating it yields CASRSTPGQGAYHPTDTQYF.

This clone turned up a few times. V gene TRBV5-1 combines with J gene TRBJ2-5; the match to TRBD2 covers 11 bases. Germline CDR1 is SGHRS and CDR2 is YFSETQ. V lost 5 bases, J lost 3 bases, and 18 bases stayed unmatched. The CDR3 is made up of 19 amino acids. This CDR3 reads CASSHTGTSGSLGEETQYF. The CDR3 nucleotides read TGCGCCAGCAGTCATACAGGTACTAGCGGGAGTCTCGGGGAAGAGACCCAGTACTTC.

The V call is TRBV5-6, the J call TRBJ1-5, with TRBD1 matching over 8 bases. The length of the CDR3 is 17 residues. Trimming removed 2 bases from V and 2 bases from J; junction bases left unmatched: 9. The germline V gene has CDR1 SGHDT and CDR2 YYEEEE. In DNA form, the CDR3 reads TGTGCCAGCAGCTTCCGGCAGGGGGCGCTTGGCAATCAGCCCCAGCATTTT. Amino acids: CASSFRQGALGNQPQHF.

The J gene is TRBJ1-2, the V gene TRBV28; D unclear. Germline-derived CDR1 and CDR2 are MDHEN and SYDVKM. This CDR3 is built from 17 residues. With 0 bases removed from V and 2 bases from J, the gap between germline ends came to 16 bases. CDR3 sequence reads: CASSLWAEGSLNYGYTF. As DNA, the CDR3 is TGTGCCAGCAGTTTATGGGCGGAGGGTTCCTTAAACTATGGCTACACCTTC.

The CDR3 here is CAISESKEQFF. CDR3 sequence (DNA): TGTGCCATCAGTGAGTCAAAGGAGCAGTTCTTC. The V call is TRBV10-3, the J call TRBJ2-1, with D unclear. With 0 bases removed from V and 10 bases from J, the gap between germline ends came to 4 bases. Germline V gene data show CDR1 as ENHRY and CDR2 as SYGVKD. This CDR3 spans 11 amino acids.

This chain uses TRBV29-1 with TRBJ2-1; 7 bases align to TRBD1. Germline assignment: CDR1 SQVTM and CDR2 ANQGSEA. The CDR3 is made up of 14 amino acids. Trimming cost V 6 bases and J 9 bases; bases outside gene matches: 14. The CDR3 reads CSVDLRQGKSEQFF. DNA for the CDR3: TGCAGCGTCGACCTGAGACAGGGTAAGAGTGAGCAGTTCTTC.

This chain connects TRBV5-8 to TRBJ1-5, with 11 bases identical to TRBD1. Germline trimming cut 0 bases from V and 3 bases from J; bases unmatched to any gene: 5. The CDR3 has 17 residues. Germline assignment: CDR1 SGHTS and CDR2 YDEGEE. CDR3 residues: CASSLGLGQGDNQPQHF. The CDR3 nucleotides read TGTGCCAGCAGCTTGGGCCTGGGACAGGGGGACAATCAGCCCCAGCATTTT.

The gene calls are TRBV9 and TRBJ2-1; D is uncertain. The CDR3 totals 15 residues. Looked up from germline, CDR1 is SGDLS and CDR2 is YYNGEE. V was trimmed by 4 bases and J by 3 bases, leaving 14 bases between them. Here the CDR3 reads CASSPLTGFYNEQFF. As DNA, the CDR3 is TGTGCCAGCAGCCCTCTTACCGGGTTCTACAATGAGCAGTTCTTC. The full variable domain, its missing parts supplied by reference TRBV9 and TRBJ2-1, is DSGVTQTPKHLITATGQRVTLRCSPRSGDLSVYWYQQSLDQGLQFLIQYYNGEERAKGNILERFSAQQFPDLHSELNLSSLELGDSALYFCASSPLTGFYNEQFFGPGTRLTVL.

The rearrangement uses TRBV5-8 and TRBJ1-1; D is perhaps TRBD1 (5 bases). The germline V gene encodes CDR1 SGHTS and CDR2 YDEGEE. The CDR3 runs to 11 residues. Trimming removed 9 bases from V and 10 bases from J, with 16 bases in between. CDR3 region: CATAGPPRAFF. The CDR3 DNA is TGTGCCACCGCAGGGCCTCCTCGAGCTTTCTTT.

The gene calls are TRBV5-1 and TRBJ1-4; 8 nucleotides align to TRBD1. Germline V lookup: CDR1 SGHRS, CDR2 YFSETQ. Germline trimming cut 3 bases from V and 7 bases from J; bases unmatched to any gene: 5. The CDR3 has 14 amino acids. CDR3 sequence reads: CASSYDRGGEKLFF. CDR3 sequence (DNA): TGCGCCAGCAGCTACGACAGGGGTGGTGAAAAACTGTTTTTT.

This clone was detected only once. The rearrangement joins TRBV5-4 to TRBJ2-5, with 8 bases identical to TRBD1. V lost 4 bases, J lost 0 bases, and 5 bases stayed unmatched. CDR1 SGHNT and CDR2 YYREEE come from the germline V gene (reference sequence). The CDR3 length is 15 residues. CDR3 DNA sequence: TGTGCCAGCAGCCCGACAGGGGAATACCAAGAGACCCAGTACTTC. It codes for CASSPTGEYQETQYF.

The chain carries TRBV18 and TRBJ1-1; TRBD1 matches at 9 bases. This CDR3 region has 15 residues. The germline gives CDR1 KGHSH, CDR2 LQKENI. J gave up 2 bases and V 4 bases, and 5 bases lay outside the gene matches. The CDR3 DNA is TGTGCCAGCTCACGAGGGACAGGGAGAAACACTGAAGCTTTCTTT. Translating it yields CASSRGTGRNTEAFF.

This clone was found once. The rearrangement uses TRBV7-9 and TRBJ1-3, with TRBD1 as a possible D gene (5 bases). CDR1 is SEHNR, CDR2 FQNEAQ, per germline (reference sequence). The CDR3 is 15 residues long. With 5 bases removed from V and 2 bases from J, the gap between germline ends came to 13 bases. The CDR3 bases are TGTGCCAGCAGCCGGGGAGGGGCAACTGGAAACACCATATATTTT. It yields the protein CASSRGGATGNTIYF.